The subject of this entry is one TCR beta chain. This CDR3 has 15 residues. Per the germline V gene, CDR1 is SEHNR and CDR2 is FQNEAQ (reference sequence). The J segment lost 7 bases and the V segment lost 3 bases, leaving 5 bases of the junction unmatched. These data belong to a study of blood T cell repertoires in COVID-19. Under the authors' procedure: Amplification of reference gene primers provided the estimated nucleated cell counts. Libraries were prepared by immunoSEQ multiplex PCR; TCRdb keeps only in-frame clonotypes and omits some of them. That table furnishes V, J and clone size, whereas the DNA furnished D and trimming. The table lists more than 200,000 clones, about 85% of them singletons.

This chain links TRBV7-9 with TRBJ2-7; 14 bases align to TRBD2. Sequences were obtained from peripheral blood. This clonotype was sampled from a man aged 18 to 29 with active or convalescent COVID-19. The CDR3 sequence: CASSLGTSGGEEQYF. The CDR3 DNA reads TGTGCCAGCAGCTTGGGGACTAGCGGGGGTGAAGAGCAGTACTTC. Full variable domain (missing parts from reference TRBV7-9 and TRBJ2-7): DTGVSQNPRHKITKRGQNVTFRCDPISEHNRLYWYRQTLGQGPEFLTYFQNEAQLEKSRLLSDRFSAERPKGSFSTLEIQRTEQGDSAMYLCASSLGTSGGEEQYFGPGTRLTVT.